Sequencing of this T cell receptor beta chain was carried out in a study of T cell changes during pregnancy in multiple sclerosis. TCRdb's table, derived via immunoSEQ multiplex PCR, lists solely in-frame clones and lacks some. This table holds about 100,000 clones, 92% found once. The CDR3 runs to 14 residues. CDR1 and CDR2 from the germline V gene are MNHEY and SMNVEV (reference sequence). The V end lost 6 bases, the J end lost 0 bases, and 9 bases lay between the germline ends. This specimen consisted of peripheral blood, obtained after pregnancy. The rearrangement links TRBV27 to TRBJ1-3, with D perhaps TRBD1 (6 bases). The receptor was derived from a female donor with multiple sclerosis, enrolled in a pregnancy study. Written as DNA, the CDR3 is TGTGCCAGCAGCGAGGGGGTCTCTGGAAACACCATATATTTT. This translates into CASSEGVSGNTIYF.